A single T cell receptor beta chain is shown here with its context. Which antigen it targets is not known. No per-base quality is available; no much larger clone lies one base away. Libraries came from the immunoSEQ multiplex PCR assay. TCRdb holds this immuneACCESS table with in-frame rearrangements only. Some clones are missing; in checked studies, unresolved V genes explain under half, and the rest has no known cause. The sample data list 190,000 or so clones, and roughly 91% of these were observed just once. The top ten clonotypes cover roughly 1.5% of the sample. Cut back by 3 bases and 9 bases, the V and J ends lie 18 bases apart. CDR1 and CDR2 are read off the germline V gene as MNHNS and SASEGT. Including cysteine and phenylalanine, the CDR3 has 16 amino acids. CDR3 DNA is the only sequence kept; it has 48 bases, read in frame from the first base. The sample comes from a study of control samples from healthy donors and cancer patients (TCRdb year 2020).

This clonotype was obtained from a man aged 18 to 30 in good health. The V and J segments used are TRBV6-1 and TRBJ1-6, and TRBD1 may be the D gene, going by 5 matching bases. Sequencing input: blood. The nucleotide sequence reads as follows: TGTGCCAGCAGTGATCTTGGACTATGGGGGGGTTCACCCCTCCACTTT. This gives the protein CASSDLGLWGGSPLHF.